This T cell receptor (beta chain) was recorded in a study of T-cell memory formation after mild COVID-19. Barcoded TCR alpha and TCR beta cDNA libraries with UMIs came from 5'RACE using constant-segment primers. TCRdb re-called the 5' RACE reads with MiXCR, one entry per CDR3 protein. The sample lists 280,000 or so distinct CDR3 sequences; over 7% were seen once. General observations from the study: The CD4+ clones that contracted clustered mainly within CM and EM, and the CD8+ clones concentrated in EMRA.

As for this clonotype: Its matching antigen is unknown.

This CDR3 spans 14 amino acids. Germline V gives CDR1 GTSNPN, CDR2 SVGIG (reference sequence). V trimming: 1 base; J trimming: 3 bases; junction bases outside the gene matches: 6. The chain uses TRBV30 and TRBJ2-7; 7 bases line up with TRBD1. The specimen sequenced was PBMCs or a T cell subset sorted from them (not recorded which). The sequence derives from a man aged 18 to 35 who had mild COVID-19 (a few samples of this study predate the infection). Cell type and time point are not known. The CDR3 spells CAWSEGAGNYEQYF. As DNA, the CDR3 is TGTGCCTGGAGTGAGGGGGCAGGAAACTACGAGCAGTACTTC.